The rows below give T cell receptor beta chains drawn from one sample of a study of OX40 agonist ivuxolimab in advanced cancers. TCRdb's table, derived via immunoSEQ multiplex PCR, lists solely in-frame clones and lacks some. The sample shows 50,000 to 60,000 clones, more than 75% of them seen only once. The specimen was CD4+ or CD8+ T cells sorted from blood, collected in a trial of the OX40 agonist ivuxolimab. The receptors originated from an adult with an advanced solid tumor such as melanoma, head and neck, liver or kidney cancer. The conserved cysteine and the conserved F or W are not part of the CDR3 here. For some rows the clone size is stated as once, few or many, or as a class when expanded; others skip it.

clone_size: few; v_call: TRBV11-2; cdr3_aa: ASSSGARTLGYT
clone_size: -; v_call: TRBV6-4; cdr3_aa: ASRPPWTGVFKNIQY
clone_size: -; v_call: TRBV9; cdr3_aa: ASSVKQGGNSPLH
clone_size: -; v_call: TRBV9; cdr3_aa: ASSVEPTSPIRDQY
clone_size: -; v_call: TRBV7-6; cdr3_aa: ASSRPRRRPGTDTQY
clone_size: -; v_call: TRBV29-1; cdr3_aa: SVEGQGYEQY
clone_size: -; v_call: TRBV10-1; cdr3_aa: ASPLWFVTKNTEAF
clone_size: -; v_call: TRBV7-2; cdr3_aa: ASNRDYQETQY
clone_size: -; v_call: TRBV7-3; cdr3_aa: ASSPGASATDTQY
clone_size: medium-sized; v_call: TRBV7-9; cdr3_aa: ASSPRTENYGYT
clone_size: -; v_call: TRBV5-4; cdr3_aa: ASRPGAGVNNEQF
clone_size: -; v_call: TRBV30; cdr3_aa: AWTAGQPNQPQH
clone_size: -; v_call: TRBV19; cdr3_aa: ASSGRGQETQY
clone_size: -; v_call: TRBV5-1; cdr3_aa: ASSPGTASGREKLF
clone_size: -; v_call: TRBV13; cdr3_aa: ASSLVGDTDTQY
clone_size: -; v_call: TRBV5-1; cdr3_aa: ASRLTIFISTDTQY
clone_size: -; v_call: TRBV28; cdr3_aa: ASSFIVGEQY
clone_size: -; v_call: TRBV7-9; cdr3_aa: ASSLWASQNEQF
clone_size: -; v_call: TRBV30; cdr3_aa: AWSHSSSYNEQF
clone_size: once; v_call: TRBV6-1; cdr3_aa: ASSEAGWGGGANVLT